Listed here are 13 T cell receptor beta chains from one sample, sequenced in a study of cytomegalovirus exposure and HLA in healthy donors. 60 Vbeta and 13 Jbeta primers were used in PCR. Repertoires were generated with immunoSEQ multiplex PCR, while TCRdb's copy carries only in-frame clones and drops some. Among tens of thousands of clones listed, around 81% were seen once. The specimen sequenced was PBMCs. These receptors originate from a man between 40 and 49 years old in good health and CMV-seronegative.

The chain joins TRBV7-9 to TRBJ2-7; weak D call: TRBD2 (6 bases). The V gene's germline CDR1 is SEHNR and CDR2 FQNEAQ (reference sequence). The length of the CDR3 is 14 residues. Trimming removed 3 bases from V and 3 bases from J, with 12 bases in between. CDR3 region: CASSLAVAVYEQYF. CDR3 in DNA: TGTGCCAGCAGCTTGGCGGTAGCGGTCTACGAGCAGTACTTC.

CDR3 amino acids: CASSAIAGGGYNEQFF. CDR3 DNA sequence: TGTGCCAGCAGTGCGATAGCGGGAGGGGGATACAATGAGCAGTTCTTC. The chain couples TRBV2 to TRBJ2-1; 11 nucleotides match TRBD2. CDR3 length equals 16 residues. Germline CDR1 is SNHLY and CDR2 is FYNNEI. Losses at the gene ends were 4 bases for V and 4 bases for J; bases not matched to a gene: 6. The complete variable domain, with remaining parts taken from reference TRBV2 and TRBJ2-1, reads EPEVTQTPSHQVTQMGQEVILRCVPISNHLYFYWYRQILGQKVEFLVSFYNNEISEKSEIFDDQFSVERPDGSNFTLKIRSTKLEDSAMYFCASSAIAGGGYNEQFFGPGTRLTVL.

This chain joins TRBV7-2 and TRBJ1-1; D might be TRBD1 (5 bases). Germline CDR1 SGHTA, CDR2 FQGNSA. The V gene lost 0 bases and the J gene lost 3 bases, with 8 bases spanning the gap. The CDR3 loop spans 14 amino acids. CDR3 in DNA: TGTGCCAGCAGCTTAGCCAGGGCAGACACTGAAGCTTTCTTT. This sequence encodes CASSLARADTEAFF.

The chain combines TRBV5-1 with TRBJ1-1, with D perhaps TRBD1 (5 bases). The V end lost 9 bases, the J end lost 3 bases, and 21 bases lay between the germline ends. This CDR3 is built from 15 residues. The germline gives CDR1 SGHRS, CDR2 YFSETQ. The CDR3 DNA reads TGCGCCACAGCAAAGGTATCAGGGAGGGACACTGAAGCTTTCTTT. Translation: CATAKVSGRDTEAFF.

The gene calls are TRBV6-6 and TRBJ1-5, with D possibly matching TRBD1 (6 bases). The CDR3 sequence is 14 residues long. Trimming took 2 bases from V and 4 from J, leaving 9 bases between them. Germline CDR1 MNHNY, CDR2 SVGAGI (reference sequence). The CDR3 DNA reads as TGTGCCAGCAGTTACACAACAGGGAATCAGCCCCAGCATTTT. It yields the protein CASSYTTGNQPQHF.

A few counts support this clone. The gene calls are TRBV5-4 and TRBJ1-2; no clear D. CDR1 and CDR2 (germline): SGHNT, YYREEE (reference sequence). CDR3 length: 14 residues. Trimming left V 3 bases short and J 0 bases short, with 9 bases between. The CDR3 nucleotides read TGTGCCAGCAGCTCCTACGGAGCTAACTATGGCTACACCTTC. This codes for CASSSYGANYGYTF.

This clone showed up just a few times. The chain uses TRBV2 and TRBJ2-1, with TRBD2 matching 10 bases. CDR1 and CDR2 from the germline V gene are SNHLY and FYNNEI. Unmatched junction bases numbered 3, after V lost 6 bases and J lost 4 bases. The CDR3 consists of 14 residues. DNA for the CDR3: TGTGCCAGCAGGGCTAGCGGGAGATACAATGAGCAGTTCTTC. Protein sequence: CASRASGRYNEQFF.

The gene calls are TRBV5-1 and TRBJ2-7; the match to TRBD1 covers 8 bases. CDR1 is SGHRS and CDR2 is YFSETQ in the germline V gene. Unmatched junction bases numbered 0, after V lost 1 base and J lost 0 bases. The CDR3 spans 14 residues. The CDR3 nucleotides are TGCGCCAGCAGCTTGCAGGGGGCCTCCTACGAGCAGTACTTC. This translates into CASSLQGASYEQYF.

J is TRBJ1-1 and V is TRBV6-1; weak D call: TRBD1 (6 bases). Germline V gives CDR1 MNHNS, CDR2 SASEGT. The CDR3 length is 16 residues. Trimming cost V 1 base and J 3 bases, with 15 bases left between them. CDR3 bases: TGTGCCAGCAGTGAAGGCGGGGGGCCGGGCTACACTGAAGCTTTCTTT. Residues: CASSEGGGPGYTEAFF.

This chain uses TRBV19 with TRBJ1-1; the D is unclear. This CDR3 comprises 12 residues. Trimming shortened V by 5 bases and J by 5 bases, and 9 bases separated the two germline ends. Germline V gives CDR1 LNHDA, CDR2 SQIVND (reference sequence). CDR3 coding DNA: TGTGCCAGTAGTTTCACGAGTACTGAAGCTTTCTTT. Residues: CASSFTSTEAFF.

The count of this clone is one. CDR3 coding DNA: TGTGCCAGCAGTGAAGCTGGTAGCGGGCGGTACGAGCAGTACTTC. This codes for CASSEAGSGRYEQYF. The chain has TRBV6-1 and TRBJ2-7, with 7 bases matching TRBD2. Per the germline V gene, CDR1 is MNHNS and CDR2 is SASEGT. The CDR3 is made up of 15 amino acids. V trimming: 0 bases; J trimming: 4 bases; junction bases outside the gene matches: 6.

V gene TRBV6-5 combines with J gene TRBJ2-7, with D unresolved. The CDR3 length is 15 residues. V lost 0 bases and J lost 0, with 9 bases in between. Per the germline V gene, CDR1 is MNHEY and CDR2 is SVGAGI. In DNA form, the CDR3 reads TGTGCCAGCAGTTACTCGACCCTAGGCTCCTACGAGCAGTACTTC. It codes for CASSYSTLGSYEQYF.

The gene calls are TRBV10-3 and TRBJ1-5; D gene uncertain. Trimming took 10 bases from V and 0 from J, leaving 7 bases between them. The CDR3 extends over 12 amino acids. Germline V gene lookup returns CDR1 ENHRY and CDR2 SYGVKD. CDR3 sequence (DNA): TGTGCCACTAGTAGTAGCAATCAGCCCCAGCATTTT. This codes for CATSSSNQPQHF.